This T cell receptor (beta chain) comes out of a study of vaccination and CD4 T cells after COVID-19. Study summary: Investigators drew the post-COVID samples a median roughly 98 days after diagnosis, with a range of 35 to 161.

Germline CDR1 reads SGHNT; CDR2 reads YYREEE (reference sequence). The ends lost 5 bases at V and 3 bases at J; junction bases unmatched: 3. The CDR3 covers 15 residues. Sample time point: late sampling 161 to 241 days after vaccination in three convalescent patients. PCR positivity was dated March to December 2020, before US Alpha, Beta and Delta variants. TCRdb independently ran MiXCR on the PCR reads; one entry per CDR3 protein. This table holds about 30,000 distinct CDR3 sequences, more than 40% found once. Sequenced here: CD4+ T cells from blood, sampled about 7 months after SARS-CoV-2 vaccination. The TCR sequence derives from a human donor who had recovered from COVID-19. The V and J genes are TRBV5-4 and TRBJ2-3, with 13 bases identical to TRBD2. As DNA, the CDR3 is TGTGCCAGCAGTCGACTAGCGGGAGGAACAGATACGCAGTATTTT. It translates to CASSRLAGGTDTQYF.